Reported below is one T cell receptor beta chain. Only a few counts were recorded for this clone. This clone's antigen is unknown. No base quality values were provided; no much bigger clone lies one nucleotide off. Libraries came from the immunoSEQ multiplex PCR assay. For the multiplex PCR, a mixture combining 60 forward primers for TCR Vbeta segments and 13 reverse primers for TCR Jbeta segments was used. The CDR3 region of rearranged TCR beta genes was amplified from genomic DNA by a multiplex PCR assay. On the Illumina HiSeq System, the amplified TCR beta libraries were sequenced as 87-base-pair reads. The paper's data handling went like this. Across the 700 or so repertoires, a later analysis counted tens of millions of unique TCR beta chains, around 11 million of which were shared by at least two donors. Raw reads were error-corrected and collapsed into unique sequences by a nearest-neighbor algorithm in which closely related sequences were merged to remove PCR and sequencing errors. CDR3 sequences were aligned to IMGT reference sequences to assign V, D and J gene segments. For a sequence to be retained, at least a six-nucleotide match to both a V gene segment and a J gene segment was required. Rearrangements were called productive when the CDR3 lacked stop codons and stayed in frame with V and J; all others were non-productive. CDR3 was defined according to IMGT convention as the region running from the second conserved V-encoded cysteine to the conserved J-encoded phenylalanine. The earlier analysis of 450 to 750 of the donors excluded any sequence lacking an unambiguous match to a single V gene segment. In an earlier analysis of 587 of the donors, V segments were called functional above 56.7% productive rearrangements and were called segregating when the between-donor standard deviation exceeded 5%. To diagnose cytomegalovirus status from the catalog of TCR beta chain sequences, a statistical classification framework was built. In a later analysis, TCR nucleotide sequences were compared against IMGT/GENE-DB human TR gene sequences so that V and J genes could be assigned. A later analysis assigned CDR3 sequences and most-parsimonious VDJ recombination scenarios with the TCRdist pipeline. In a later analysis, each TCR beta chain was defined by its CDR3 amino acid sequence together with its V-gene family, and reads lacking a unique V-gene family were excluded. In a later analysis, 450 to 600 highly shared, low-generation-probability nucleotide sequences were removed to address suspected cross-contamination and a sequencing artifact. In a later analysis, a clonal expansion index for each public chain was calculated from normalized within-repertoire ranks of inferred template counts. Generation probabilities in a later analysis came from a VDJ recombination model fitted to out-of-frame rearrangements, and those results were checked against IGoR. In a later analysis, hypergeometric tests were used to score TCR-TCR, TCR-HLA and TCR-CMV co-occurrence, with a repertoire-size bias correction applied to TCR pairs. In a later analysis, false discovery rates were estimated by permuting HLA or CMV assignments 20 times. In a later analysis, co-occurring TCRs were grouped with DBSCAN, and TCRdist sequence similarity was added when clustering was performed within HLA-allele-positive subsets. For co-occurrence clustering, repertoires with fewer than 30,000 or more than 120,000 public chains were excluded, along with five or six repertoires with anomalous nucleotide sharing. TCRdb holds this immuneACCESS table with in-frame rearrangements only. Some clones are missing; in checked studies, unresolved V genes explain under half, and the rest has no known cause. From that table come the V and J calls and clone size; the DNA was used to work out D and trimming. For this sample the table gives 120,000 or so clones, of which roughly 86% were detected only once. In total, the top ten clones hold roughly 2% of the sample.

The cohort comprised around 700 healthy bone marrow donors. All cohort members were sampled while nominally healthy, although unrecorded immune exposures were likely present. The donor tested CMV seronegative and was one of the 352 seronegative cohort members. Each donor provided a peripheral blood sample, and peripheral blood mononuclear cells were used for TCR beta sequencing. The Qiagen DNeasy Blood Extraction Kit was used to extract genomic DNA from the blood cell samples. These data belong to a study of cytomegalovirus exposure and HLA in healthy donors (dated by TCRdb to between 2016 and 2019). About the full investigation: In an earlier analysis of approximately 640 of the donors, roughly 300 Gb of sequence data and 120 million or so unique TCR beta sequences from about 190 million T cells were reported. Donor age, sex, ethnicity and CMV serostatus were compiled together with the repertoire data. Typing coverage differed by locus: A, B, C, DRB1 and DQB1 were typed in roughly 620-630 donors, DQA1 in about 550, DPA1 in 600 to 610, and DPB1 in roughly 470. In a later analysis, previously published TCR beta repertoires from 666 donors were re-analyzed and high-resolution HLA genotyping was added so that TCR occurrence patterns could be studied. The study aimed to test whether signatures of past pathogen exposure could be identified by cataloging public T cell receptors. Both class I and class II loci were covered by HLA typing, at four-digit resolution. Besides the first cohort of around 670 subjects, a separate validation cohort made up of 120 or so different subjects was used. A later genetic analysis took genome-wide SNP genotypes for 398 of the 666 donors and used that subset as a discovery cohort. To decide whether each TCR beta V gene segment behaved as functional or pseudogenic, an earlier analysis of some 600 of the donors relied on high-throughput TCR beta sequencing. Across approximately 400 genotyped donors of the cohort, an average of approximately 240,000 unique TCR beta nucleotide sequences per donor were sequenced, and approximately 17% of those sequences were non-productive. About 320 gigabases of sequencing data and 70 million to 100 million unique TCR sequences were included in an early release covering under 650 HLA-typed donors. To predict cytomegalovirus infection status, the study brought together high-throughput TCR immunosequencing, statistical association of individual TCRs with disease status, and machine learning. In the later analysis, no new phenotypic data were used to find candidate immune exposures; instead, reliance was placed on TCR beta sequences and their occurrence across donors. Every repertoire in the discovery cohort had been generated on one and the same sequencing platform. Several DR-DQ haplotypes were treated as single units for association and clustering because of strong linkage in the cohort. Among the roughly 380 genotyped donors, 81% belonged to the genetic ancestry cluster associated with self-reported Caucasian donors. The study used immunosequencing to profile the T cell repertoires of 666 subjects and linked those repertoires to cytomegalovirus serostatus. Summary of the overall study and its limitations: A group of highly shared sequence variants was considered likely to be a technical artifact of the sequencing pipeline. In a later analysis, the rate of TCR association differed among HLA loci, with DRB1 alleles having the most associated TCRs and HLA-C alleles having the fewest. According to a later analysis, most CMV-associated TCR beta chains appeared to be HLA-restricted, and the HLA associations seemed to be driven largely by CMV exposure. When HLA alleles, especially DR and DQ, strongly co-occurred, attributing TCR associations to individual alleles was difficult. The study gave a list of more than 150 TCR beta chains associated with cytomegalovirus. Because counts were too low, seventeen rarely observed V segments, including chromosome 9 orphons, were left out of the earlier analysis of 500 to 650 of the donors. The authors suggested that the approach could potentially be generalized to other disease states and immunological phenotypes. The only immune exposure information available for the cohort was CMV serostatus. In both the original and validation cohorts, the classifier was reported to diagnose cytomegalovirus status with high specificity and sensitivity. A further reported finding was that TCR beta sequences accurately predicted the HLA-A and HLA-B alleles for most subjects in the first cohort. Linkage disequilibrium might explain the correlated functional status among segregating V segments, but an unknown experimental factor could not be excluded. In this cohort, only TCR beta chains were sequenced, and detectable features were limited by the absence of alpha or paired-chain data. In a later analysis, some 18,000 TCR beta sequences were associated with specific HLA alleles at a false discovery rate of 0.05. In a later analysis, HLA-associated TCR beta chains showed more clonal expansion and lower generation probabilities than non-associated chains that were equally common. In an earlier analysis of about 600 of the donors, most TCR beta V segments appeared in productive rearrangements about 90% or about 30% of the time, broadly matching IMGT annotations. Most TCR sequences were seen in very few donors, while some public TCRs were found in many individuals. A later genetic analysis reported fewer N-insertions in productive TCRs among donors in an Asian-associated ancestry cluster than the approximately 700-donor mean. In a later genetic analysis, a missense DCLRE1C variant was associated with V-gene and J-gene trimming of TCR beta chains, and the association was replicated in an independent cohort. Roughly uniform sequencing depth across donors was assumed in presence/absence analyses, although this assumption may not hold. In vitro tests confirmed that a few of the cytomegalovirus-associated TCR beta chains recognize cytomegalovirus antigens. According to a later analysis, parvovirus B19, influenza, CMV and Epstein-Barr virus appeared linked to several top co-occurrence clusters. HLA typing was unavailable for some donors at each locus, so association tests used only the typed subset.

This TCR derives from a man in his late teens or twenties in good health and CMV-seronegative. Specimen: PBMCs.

The CDR3 in this case is CASRITGSEAFF. The DNA sequence follows: TGTGCCAGCAGAATAACAGGGTCTGAAGCTTTCTTT. The sequence joins TRBV6-5 to TRBJ1-1; the D gene is perhaps TRBD1, on 6 matching bases. Spanning cysteine to phenylalanine, the CDR3 consists of 12 amino acids. Only CDR3 DNA is held: 36 bases, read in frame from base 1. V and J lose 6 bases and 6 bases, and a span of 11 bases separates them. From the germline V gene, CDR1 is MNHEY and CDR2 is SVGAGI.